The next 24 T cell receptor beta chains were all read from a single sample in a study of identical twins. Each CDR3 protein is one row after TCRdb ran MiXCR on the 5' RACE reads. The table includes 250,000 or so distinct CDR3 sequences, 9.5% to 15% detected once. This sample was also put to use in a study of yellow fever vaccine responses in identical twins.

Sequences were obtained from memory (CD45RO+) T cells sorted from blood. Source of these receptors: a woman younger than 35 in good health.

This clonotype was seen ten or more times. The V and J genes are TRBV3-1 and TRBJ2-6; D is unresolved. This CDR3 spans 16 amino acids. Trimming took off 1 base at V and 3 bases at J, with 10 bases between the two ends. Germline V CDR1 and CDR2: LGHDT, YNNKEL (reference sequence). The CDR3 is CASSQVSFSGANVLTF. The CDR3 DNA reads TGTGCCAGCAGCCAAGTGTCTTTTAGTGGGGCCAACGTCCTGACTTTC.

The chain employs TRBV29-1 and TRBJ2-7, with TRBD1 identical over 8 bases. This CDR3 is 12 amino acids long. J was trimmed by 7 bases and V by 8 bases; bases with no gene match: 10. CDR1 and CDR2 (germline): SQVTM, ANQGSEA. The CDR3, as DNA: TGCAGCCGGACAGGGCTAAAGAGAGAGCAGTACTTC. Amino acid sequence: CSRTGLKREQYF.

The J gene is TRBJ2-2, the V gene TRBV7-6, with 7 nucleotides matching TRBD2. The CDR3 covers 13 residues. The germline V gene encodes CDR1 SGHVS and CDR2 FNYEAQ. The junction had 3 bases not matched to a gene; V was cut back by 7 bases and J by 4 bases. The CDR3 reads CASTASGTGELFF. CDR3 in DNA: TGTGCCAGCACCGCTAGCGGCACCGGGGAGCTGTTTTTT.

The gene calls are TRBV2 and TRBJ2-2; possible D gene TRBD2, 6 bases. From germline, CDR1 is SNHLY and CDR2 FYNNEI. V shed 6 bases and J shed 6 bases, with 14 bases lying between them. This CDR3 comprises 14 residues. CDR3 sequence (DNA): TGTGCCAGCAGCTACTCCGGGGGACCCGGGGAGCTGTTTTTT. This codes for CASSYSGGPGELFF.

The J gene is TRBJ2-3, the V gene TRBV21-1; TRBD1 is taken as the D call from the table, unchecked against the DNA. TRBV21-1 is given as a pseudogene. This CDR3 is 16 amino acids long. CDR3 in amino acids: CASSKPQGRVTDTQYF. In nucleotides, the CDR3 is TGTGCCAGCAGCAAACCCCAGGGAAGGGTAACAGATACGCAGTATTTT.

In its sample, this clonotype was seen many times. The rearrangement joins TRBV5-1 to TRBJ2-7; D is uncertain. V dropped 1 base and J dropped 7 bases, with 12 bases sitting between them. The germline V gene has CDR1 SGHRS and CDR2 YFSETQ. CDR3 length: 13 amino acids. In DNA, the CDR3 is TGCGCCAGCAGCTTGCCGGGTCAAAAGGAGCAGTACTTC. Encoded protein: CASSLPGQKEQYF.

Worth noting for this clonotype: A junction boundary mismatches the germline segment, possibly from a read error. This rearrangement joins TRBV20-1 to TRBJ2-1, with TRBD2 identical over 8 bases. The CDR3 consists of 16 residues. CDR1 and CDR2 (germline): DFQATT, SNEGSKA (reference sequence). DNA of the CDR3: TGCTGTGCTAGAGATTACGGGACTAGCTCCTACAATGAGCAGTTCTTC. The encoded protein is CCARDYGTSSYNEQFF.

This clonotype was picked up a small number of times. CDR3 DNA sequence: TGTGCCACCGGACAGGGGGCGATCGTTAACTATGGCTACACCTTC. It yields the protein CATGQGAIVNYGYTF. This sequence joins TRBV6-1 and TRBJ1-2; 11 nucleotides align to TRBD1. V was clipped by 10 bases and J by 1 base; unmatched bases: 8. CDR1 and CDR2 (germline): MNHNS, SASEGT. The CDR3 covers 15 residues.

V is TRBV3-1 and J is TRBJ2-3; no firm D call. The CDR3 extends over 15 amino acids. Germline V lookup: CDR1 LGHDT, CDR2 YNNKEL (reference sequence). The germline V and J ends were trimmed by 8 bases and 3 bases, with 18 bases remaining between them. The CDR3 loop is CASSQEVRETDTQYF. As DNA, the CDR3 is TGTGCCAGCTCCCAAGAGGTCCGTGAAACAGATACGCAGTATTTT.

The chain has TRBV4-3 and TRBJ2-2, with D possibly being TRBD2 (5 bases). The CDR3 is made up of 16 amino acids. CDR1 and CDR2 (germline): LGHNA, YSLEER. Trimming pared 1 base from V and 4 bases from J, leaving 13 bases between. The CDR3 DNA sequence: TGCGCCAGCAGCCAAGTTGCGGGTTCGGGCACCGGGGAGCTGTTTTTT. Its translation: CASSQVAGSGTGELFF.

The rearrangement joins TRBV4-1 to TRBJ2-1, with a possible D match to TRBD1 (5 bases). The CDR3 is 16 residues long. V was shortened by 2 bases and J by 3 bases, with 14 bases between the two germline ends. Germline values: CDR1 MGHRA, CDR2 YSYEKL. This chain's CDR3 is CASSQQGFSSYNEQFF. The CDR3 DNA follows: TGCGCCAGCAGCCAACAGGGTTTTAGCAGCTACAATGAGCAGTTCTTC.

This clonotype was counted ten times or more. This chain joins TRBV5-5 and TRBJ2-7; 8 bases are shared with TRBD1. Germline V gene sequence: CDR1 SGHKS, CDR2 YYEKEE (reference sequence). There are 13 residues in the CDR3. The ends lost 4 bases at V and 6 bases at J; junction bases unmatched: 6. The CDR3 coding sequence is TGTGCCAGCAGCGCTACAGGGGGAGGCGAGCAGTACTTC. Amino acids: CASSATGGGEQYF.

CDR3 protein: CASSFGRLEDIQYF. Written as DNA, the CDR3 is TGTGCCAGCAGTTTTGGCCGGCTGGAAGACATTCAGTACTTC. The chain employs TRBV12-3 or TRBV12-4 and TRBJ2-4; D is undetermined. The V end lost 3 bases, the J end lost 8 bases, and 14 bases lay between the germline ends. This CDR3 has 14 amino acids.

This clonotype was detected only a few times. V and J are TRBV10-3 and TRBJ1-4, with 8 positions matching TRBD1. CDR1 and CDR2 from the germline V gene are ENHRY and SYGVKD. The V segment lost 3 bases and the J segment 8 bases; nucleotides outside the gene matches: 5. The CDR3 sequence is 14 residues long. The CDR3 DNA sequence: TGTGCCATCAGTGATCAGGGGGCGGGGGAAAAACTGTTTTTT. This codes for CAISDQGAGEKLFF.

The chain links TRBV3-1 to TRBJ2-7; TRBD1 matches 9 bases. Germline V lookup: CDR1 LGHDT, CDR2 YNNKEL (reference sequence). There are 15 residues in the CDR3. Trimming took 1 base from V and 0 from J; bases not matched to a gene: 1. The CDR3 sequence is CASSQGTGASYEQYF. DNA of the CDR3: TGTGCCAGCAGCCAAGGGACAGGGGCCTCCTACGAGCAGTACTTC.

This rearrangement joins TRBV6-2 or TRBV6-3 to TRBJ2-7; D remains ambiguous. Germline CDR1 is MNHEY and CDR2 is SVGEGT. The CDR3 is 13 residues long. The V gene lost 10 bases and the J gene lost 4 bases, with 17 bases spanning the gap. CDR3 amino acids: CATAPSSPYEQYF. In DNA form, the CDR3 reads TGTGCCACCGCTCCGTCCAGTCCATACGAGCAGTACTTC.

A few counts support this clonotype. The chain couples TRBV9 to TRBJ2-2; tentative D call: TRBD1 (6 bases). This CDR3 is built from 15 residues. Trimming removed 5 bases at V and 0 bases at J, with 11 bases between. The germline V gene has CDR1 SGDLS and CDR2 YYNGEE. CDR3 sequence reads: CASSLGTTNTGELFF. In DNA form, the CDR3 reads TGTGCCAGCAGTTTAGGGACAACGAACACCGGGGAGCTGTTTTTT. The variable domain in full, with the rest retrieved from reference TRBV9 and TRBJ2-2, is DSGVTQTPKHLITATGQRVTLRCSPRSGDLSVYWYQQSLDQGLQFLIQYYNGEERAKGNILERFSAQQFPDLHSELNLSSLELGDSALYFCASSLGTTNTGELFFGEGSRLTVL.

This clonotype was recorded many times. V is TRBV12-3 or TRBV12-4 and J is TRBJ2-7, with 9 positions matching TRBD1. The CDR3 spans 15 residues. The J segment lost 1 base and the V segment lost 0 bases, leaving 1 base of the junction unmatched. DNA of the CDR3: TGTGCCAGCAGTTTAGCGGGACAGGGATCCTACGAGCAGTACTTC. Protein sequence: CASSLAGQGSYEQYF.

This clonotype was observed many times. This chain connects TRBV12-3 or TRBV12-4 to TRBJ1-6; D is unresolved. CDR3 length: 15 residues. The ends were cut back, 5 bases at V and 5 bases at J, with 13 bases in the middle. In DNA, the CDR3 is TGTGCCAGCAGTCGAGGAGGACGGGATAATTCACCCCTCCACTTT. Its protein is CASSRGGRDNSPLHF.

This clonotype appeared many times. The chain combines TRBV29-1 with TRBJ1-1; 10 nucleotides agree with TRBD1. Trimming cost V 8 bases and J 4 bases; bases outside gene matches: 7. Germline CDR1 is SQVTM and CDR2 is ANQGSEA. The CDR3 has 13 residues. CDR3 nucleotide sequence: TGCAGCACCCGACAGGGGGCTACCACTGAAGCTTTCTTT. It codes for CSTRQGATTEAFF.

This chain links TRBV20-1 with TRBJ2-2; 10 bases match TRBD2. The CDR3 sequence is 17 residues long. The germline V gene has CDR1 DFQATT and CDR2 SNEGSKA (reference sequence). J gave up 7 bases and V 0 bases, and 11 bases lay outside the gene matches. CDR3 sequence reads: CSARDPSSGGPFGELFF. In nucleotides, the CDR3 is TGCAGTGCTAGAGATCCTTCTAGCGGGGGCCCATTCGGGGAGCTGTTTTTT.

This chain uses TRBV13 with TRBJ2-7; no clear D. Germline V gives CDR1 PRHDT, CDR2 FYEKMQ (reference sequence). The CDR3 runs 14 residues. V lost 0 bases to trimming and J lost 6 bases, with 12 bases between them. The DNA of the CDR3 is TGTGCCAGCAGCTTAGGCCAACGGGTAAGCGAGCAGTACTTC. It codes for CASSLGQRVSEQYF. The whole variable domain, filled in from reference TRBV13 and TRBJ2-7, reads AAGVIQSPRHLIKEKRETATLKCYPIPRHDTVYWYQQGPGQDPQFLISFYEKMQSDKGSIPDRFSAQQFSDYHSELNMSSLELGDSALYFCASSLGQRVSEQYFGPGTRLTVT.

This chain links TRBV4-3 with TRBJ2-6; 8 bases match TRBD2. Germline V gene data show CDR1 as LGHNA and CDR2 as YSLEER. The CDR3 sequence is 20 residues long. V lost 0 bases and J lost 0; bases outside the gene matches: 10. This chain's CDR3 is CASSQDIAGGGNSGANVLTF. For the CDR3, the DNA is TGCGCCAGCAGCCAAGATATCGCGGGAGGAGGAAACTCTGGGGCCAACGTCCTGACTTTC.

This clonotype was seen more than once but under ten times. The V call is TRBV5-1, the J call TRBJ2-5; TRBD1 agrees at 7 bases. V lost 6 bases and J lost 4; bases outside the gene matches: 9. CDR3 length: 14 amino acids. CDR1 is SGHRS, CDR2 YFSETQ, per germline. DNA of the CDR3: TGCGCCAGCACGTTACAGGGGCTCGGAGAGACCCAGTACTTC. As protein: CASTLQGLGETQYF. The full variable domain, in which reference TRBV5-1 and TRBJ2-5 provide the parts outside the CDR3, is KAGVTQTPRYLIKTRGQQVTLSCSPISGHRSVSWYQQTPGQGLQFLFEYFSETQRNKGNFPGRFSGRQFSNSRSEMNVSTLELGDSALYLCASTLQGLGETQYFGPGTRLLVL.